What follows are 23 T cell receptor beta chains derived from one specimen sequenced in a study of regulatory T cells in long-lasting Graves disease. Noted time point: newly diagnosed GD, antithyroid drugs for less than 3 months. Isolated PBMC RNA provided the starting material for the TCR library. The TCR beta library used iRepertoire HTBI primers with Arm-PCR amplification of CDR3. TCRdb called the multiplex PCR reads again in MiXCR, with one record for every CDR3 protein. The table lists a few hundred thousand distinct CDR3 sequences, under 20% of them singletons. These same data were also listed under a study on T cells in Graves' hyperthyroidism and ophthalmopathy.

This specimen consisted of peripheral blood mononuclear cells (PBMCs), obtained at new diagnosis, from a patient treated with antithyroid drugs. These TCRs come from a woman between 18 and 30 years old with Graves disease.

This clonotype was recorded at least ten times. At one of its ends the junction is not consistent with the germline gene, which may arise from a read error. CDR3 nucleotide sequence: TGTACCAGCAGCTCCGGGACAGGGAGGGTTCAGTACTTC. Translation: CTSSSGTGRVQYF. The chain uses TRBV12-3 or TRBV12-4 and TRBJ2-7; TRBD1 matches 9 bases. This CDR3 comprises 13 residues.

This chain links TRBV6-5 with TRBJ2-5, with 7 bases that match TRBD1. With 2 bases clipped from V and 2 bases from J, the junction kept 2 bases outside the gene matches. The germline gives CDR1 MNHEY, CDR2 SVGAGI. The CDR3 loop spans 14 amino acids. The CDR3 here is CASSYTGAQETQYF. The CDR3 DNA reads as TGTGCCAGCAGTTACACAGGGGCGCAAGAGACCCAGTACTTC.

For this clonotype: A much larger clone lies one base from this, so it may be a read error. This chain connects TRBV25-1 to TRBJ2-4; a weak D match, TRBD2 (7 bases). The CDR3 consists of 17 residues. Germline CDR1 and CDR2: MGHDK and SYGVNS. Trimming took off 4 bases at V and 13 bases at J, with 29 bases between the two ends. In DNA form, the CDR3 reads TGTGCCAGCAGTGGACCCTTGAGGGGGGGTTCCTACAATGAGCAGTACTTC. As protein: CASSGPLRGGSYNEQYF.

Regarding this clonotype: A single base separates this from a much larger clone, so it may be a read error. The chain links TRBV7-3 to TRBJ2-3; D may be TRBD2 (5 bases). CDR3 size: 13 residues. Trimming removed 4 bases at V and 4 bases at J, with 9 bases between. Germline CDR1 is SGHTA and CDR2 is FQGTGA. CDR3 in DNA: TGTGCCAGCAGCTCCTGGGAGTCAGATACGCAGTATTTT. Translated, it gives CASSSWESDTQYF.

This clonotype was seen a few times. This chain connects TRBV29-1 to TRBJ1-4; weak D call: TRBD1 (6 bases). Germline CDR1 reads SQVTM; CDR2 reads ANQGSEA. The V end lost 0 bases, the J end lost 7 bases, and 12 bases lay between the germline ends. The CDR3 loop spans 14 amino acids. CDR3 DNA: TGCAGCGTTGAAGATCCGGGACACGGTGAAAAACTGTTTTTT. This encodes CSVEDPGHGEKLFF.

This clonotype was seen ten or more times. This rearrangement joins TRBV5-1 to TRBJ2-7, with TRBD1 identical over 12 bases. The germline V gene encodes CDR1 SGHRS and CDR2 YFSETQ. Trimming at V came to 4 bases and at J to 7 bases, leaving 12 bases not matched to a gene. The CDR3 is made up of 16 amino acids. DNA for the CDR3: TGCGCCAGCAGCCTTCTCCCGGGACAGGGGGCACGAGAGCAGTACTTC. Encoded protein: CASSLLPGQGAREQYF.

This clonotype was seen ten or more times. The rearrangement uses TRBV11-2 and TRBJ2-7; 7 bases fit TRBD2. Germline V gene data show CDR1 as SGHAT and CDR2 as FQNNGV. There are 16 residues in the CDR3. With 5 bases clipped from V and 1 base from J, the junction kept 11 bases outside the gene matches. CDR3 DNA sequence: TGTGCCAGCAGCCCGATTAAGCGGGATACTTCCTACGAGCAGTACTTC. Encoded protein: CASSPIKRDTSYEQYF.

This clonotype was counted at least ten times. The CDR3 nucleotides are TGTGCCAGCAGCCAAGATGGCGGAAACATTCAGTACTTC. It is translated as CASSQDGGNIQYF. The V call is TRBV3-1, the J call TRBJ2-4; D call uncertain. The V and J ends lost 0 bases and 6 bases respectively, with 6 bases between them. The V gene's germline CDR1 is LGHDT and CDR2 YNNKEL (reference sequence). The CDR3 consists of 13 residues.

This clonotype was seen repeatedly, ten times or more. The rearrangement joins TRBV6-1 to TRBJ1-1, with TRBD1 matching over 8 bases. Trimming at V came to 6 bases and at J to 2 bases, leaving 14 bases not matched to a gene. Germline CDR1 reads MNHNS; CDR2 reads SASEGT. The CDR3 is 17 residues long. Here the CDR3 DNA reads TGTGCCAGCAGCCCCCGACAGGGGAGCATCATTAACACTGAAGCTTTCTTT. Amino acid sequence: CASSPRQGSIINTEAFF.

This clonotype appeared many times. V gene TRBV10-3 combines with J gene TRBJ2-1, with TRBD1 identical over 7 bases. Germline V CDR1 and CDR2: ENHRY, SYGVKD. V lost 6 bases to trimming and J lost 8 bases; unmatched junction nucleotides: 13. CDR3 size: 15 residues. The CDR3 region is CAISRDSLYSDEQFF. CDR3 bases: TGTGCCATCAGCCGGGACAGCCTTTATTCGGATGAGCAGTTCTTC.

V gene TRBV27 combines with J gene TRBJ2-2; D is undetermined. The germline V gene has CDR1 MNHEY and CDR2 SMNVEV (reference sequence). V lost 5 bases and J lost 8, with 9 bases in between. The CDR3 contains 12 residues. CDR3 in amino acids: CASSGSKGELFF. The CDR3 coding sequence is TGTGCCAGCAGTGGGTCGAAGGGGGAGCTGTTTTTT.

This clonotype was seen many times. This rearrangement joins TRBV3-1 to TRBJ2-3; D is undetermined. The CDR3 contains 17 residues. Germline loops: CDR1 LGHDT, CDR2 YNNKEL (reference sequence). The V gene lost 4 bases and the J gene lost 2 bases, with 19 bases spanning the gap. This CDR3 is CASSLSDLSTHTDTQYF. The CDR3 DNA reads as TGTGCCAGCAGCCTATCGGATCTCTCAACCCACACAGATACGCAGTATTTT.

This clonotype came up a few times. J is TRBJ2-7 and V is TRBV18; TRBD1 matches 9 bases. This CDR3 contains 14 residues. J gave up 6 bases and V 4 bases, and 7 bases lay outside the gene matches. Germline CDR1 KGHSH, CDR2 LQKENI. In DNA form, the CDR3 reads TGTGCCAGCTCACACGGACAGGGGACGGGCGAGCAGTACTTC. Its translation: CASSHGQGTGEQYF.

In this sample, this clonotype turned up a few times. The chain has TRBV4-1 and TRBJ2-1; D not certain. Trimming shortened V by 0 bases and J by 8 bases, and 8 bases separated the two germline ends. The CDR3 sequence is 13 residues long. Germline V gene lookup returns CDR1 MGHRA and CDR2 YSYEKL. DNA of the CDR3: TGCGCCAGCAGCCAAGATCTTGGGGATGAGCAGTTCTTC. Translation: CASSQDLGDEQFF.

J is TRBJ1-5 and V is TRBV6-5; possibly TRBD1 for D (5 bases). This CDR3 has 15 amino acids. V lost 2 bases and J 0 bases, leaving 8 bases between the germline ends. Germline V CDR1 and CDR2: MNHEY, SVGAGI. The CDR3 here is CASSYARASNQPQHF. CDR3 sequence (DNA): TGTGCCAGCAGTTACGCCAGGGCTAGCAATCAGCCCCAGCATTTT.

Notes on this clonotype: A far larger clone differs by one base, so this is likely a read error. J is TRBJ2-2 and V is TRBV5-6; 7 bases match TRBD1. The CDR3 loop spans 15 amino acids. Germline-derived CDR1 and CDR2 are SGHDT and YYEEEE. The CDR3 DNA is TGTGCCAGCAGCAGGGGACAGCTGAACACCGGGGAGCCGTTTTTT. Its protein is CASSRGQLNTGEPFF.

CDR3 sequence (DNA): TGTGCCAGCTTAGGGGTCGGGGGCTATGGCTACACCTTC. Amino acids: CASLGVGGYGYTF. The chain has TRBV12-3 or TRBV12-4 and TRBJ1-2, with a tentative D call TRBD1 (5 bases). The CDR3 spans 13 residues. V gave up 8 bases and J gave up 4 bases, with 14 bases separating them.

The V call is TRBV7-8, the J call TRBJ2-3; the D is unclear. The CDR3 contains 13 residues. Trimming stripped 1 base from V and 3 bases from J, with 5 bases between. The germline CDR1 and CDR2 sequences are SGHVS and FQNEAQ. The CDR3 is CASSLGETDTQYF. CDR3 DNA: TGTGCCAGCAGCTTAGGAGAGACAGATACGCAGTATTTT.

This clonotype was seen ten or more times. The chain is built from TRBV12-3 or TRBV12-4 and TRBJ2-2, with a possible D match to TRBD2 (5 bases). Trimming pared 3 bases from V and 1 base from J, leaving 12 bases between. The CDR3 runs to 16 residues. The CDR3 loop is CASSFFTGKNTGELFF. CDR3 in DNA: TGTGCCAGCAGTTTTTTTACGGGGAAGAACACCGGGGAGCTGTTTTTT.

This clonotype was recorded at least ten times. The gene calls are TRBV7-8 and TRBJ2-2, with D unresolved. There are 14 residues in the CDR3. Deletions cut 5 bases from V and 2 bases from J, with 9 bases between. From germline, CDR1 is SGHVS and CDR2 FQNEAQ. The CDR3 region is CASSGDRNTGELFF. CDR3 in DNA: TGTGCCAGCAGCGGAGACCGAAACACCGGGGAGCTGTTTTTT.

The V call is TRBV2, the J call TRBJ1-5, with TRBD1 identical over 8 bases. The CDR3 is made up of 15 amino acids. CDR1 and CDR2 (germline): SNHLY, FYNNEI. Germline trimming cut 6 bases from V and 2 bases from J; bases unmatched to any gene: 6. This chain's CDR3 is CASSRPGQGNQPQHF. Here the CDR3 DNA reads TGTGCCAGCAGCAGGCCGGGACAGGGCAATCAGCCCCAGCATTTT.

This clonotype was detected ten times or more. The DNA for the CDR3 is TGTGCCAGTAGCGCACTACAACGGGACAGGGCAGGTAAAACTGAAGCTTTCTTT. It encodes CASSALQRDRAGKTEAFF. This rearrangement joins TRBV19 to TRBJ1-1; 9 positions agree with TRBD1. CDR3 length: 18 residues. V lost 6 bases, J lost 5 bases, and 19 bases stayed unmatched. Germline CDR1 is LNHDA and CDR2 is SQIVND (reference sequence).

Many counts were recorded for this clonotype. The rearrangement joins TRBV2 to TRBJ1-3; D is unresolved. Germline CDR1 is SNHLY and CDR2 is FYNNEI. Trimming stripped 7 bases from V and 3 bases from J, with 16 bases between. The CDR3 covers 15 residues. CDR3 loop: CASIHRRDLGNTIYF. The CDR3 nucleotides are TGTGCCAGCATTCACCGCCGGGATCTTGGAAACACCATATATTTT. The variable domain in full, completed from reference TRBV2 and TRBJ1-3, reads EPEVTQTPSHQVTQMGQEVILRCVPISNHLYFYWYRQILGQKVEFLVSFYNNEISEKSEIFDDQFSVERPDGSNFTLKIRSTKLEDSAMYFCASIHRRDLGNTIYFGEGSWLTVV.